This record concerns one TCR beta chain sequence. Antigen: not known. The sample comes from a study of CD8 T cell repertoires and HIV-1 epitope variants. Findings and limits, study-wide: The assay identified only TCR beta chains of antigen-proliferating T cells.

TCRdb keeps only in-frame clones here, not all; method: immunoSEQ multiplex PCR. Of about 6,000 clones listed, 64% are singletons. The CDR3 has 18 residues. The trim removed 4 bases at V and 8 bases at J, leaving 14 bases unmatched. CDR1 is MNHEY and CDR2 is SMNVEV in the germline V gene (reference sequence). The sample comprised cultured CD8+ T cells derived from PBMCs. The chain couples TRBV27 to TRBJ2-1, with 13 bases lining up with TRBD2. The source is a male donor with HIV. The DNA for the CDR3 is TGTGCCAGCAGTTCTTTTAGAGGCAGGACTAGCGGGAGTGATGAGCAGTTCTTC. The encoded protein is CASSSFRGRTSGSDEQFF.